Sequencing of this T cell receptor (beta chain) was carried out in a study of T cell responses to AZD1222 COVID-19 vaccine. Produced via immunoSEQ multiplex PCR; TCRdb's table is partial and in-frame only. The data contain about 140,000 clones, around 92% of them seen just once; the ten biggest clones take up around 3.5%. V was shortened by 0 bases and J by 0 bases, with 12 bases between the two germline ends. The length of the CDR3 is 17 residues. The V gene's germline CDR1 is SNHLY and CDR2 FYNNEI. This clone showed up just once. Specimen: peripheral blood, collected 28 days after the second AZD1222 dose. V usage is TRBV2 and J usage is TRBJ2-1; D is undetermined. The clonotype comes from an adult who received the AZD1222 COVID-19 vaccine. The CDR3 is CASSEALTRSSYNEQFF. The DNA for the CDR3 is TGTGCCAGCAGTGAAGCGCTTACCCGGAGCTCCTACAATGAGCAGTTCTTC.